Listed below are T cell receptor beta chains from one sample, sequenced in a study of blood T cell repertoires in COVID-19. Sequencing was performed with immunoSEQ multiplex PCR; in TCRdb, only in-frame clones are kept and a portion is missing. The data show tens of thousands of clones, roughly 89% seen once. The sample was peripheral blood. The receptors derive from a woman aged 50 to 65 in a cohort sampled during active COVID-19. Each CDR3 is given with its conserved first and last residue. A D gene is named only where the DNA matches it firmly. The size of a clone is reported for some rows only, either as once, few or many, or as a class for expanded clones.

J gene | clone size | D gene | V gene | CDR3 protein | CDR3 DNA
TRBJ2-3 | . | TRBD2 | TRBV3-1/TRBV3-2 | CASSQEPSGRAISDTQYF | TGTGCCAGCAGCCAAGAACCCAGCGGGAGGGCCATCTCAGATACGCAGTATTTT
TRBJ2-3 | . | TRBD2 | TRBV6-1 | CASSEREDPDTQYF | TGTGCCAGCAGTGAGCGGGAGGATCCAGATACGCAGTATTTT
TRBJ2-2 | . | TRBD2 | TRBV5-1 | CASGGGNTGELFF | TGCGCCAGCGGCGGGGGGAACACCGGGGAGCTGTTTTTT
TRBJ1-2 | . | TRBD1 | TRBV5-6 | CASSSRTGGNGYTF | TGTGCCAGCAGCTCAAGGACAGGGGGAAATGGCTACACCTTC
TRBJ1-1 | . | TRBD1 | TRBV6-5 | CASRDTGGIYTEAFF | TGTGCCAGCAGAGATACAGGGGGAATCTACACTGAAGCTTTCTTT
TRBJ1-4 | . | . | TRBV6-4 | CASSAIRVINEKLFF | TGTGCCAGCAGTGCCATCAGGGTGATAAATGAAAAACTGTTTTTT
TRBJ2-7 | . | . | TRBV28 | CATGGQTYEQYF | TGTGCCACAGGGGGGCAGACCTACGAGCAGTACTTC
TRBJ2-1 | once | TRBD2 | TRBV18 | CASSPEGRGLYEQFF | TGTGCCAGCTCACCCGAGGGGAGGGGTCTCTATGAGCAGTTCTTC
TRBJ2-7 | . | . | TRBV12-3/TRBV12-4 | CASRPTVSDEQYF | TGTGCCAGCAGACCTACAGTTAGCGACGAGCAGTACTTC
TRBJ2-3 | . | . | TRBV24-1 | CATSNPRSGSDTQYF | TGTGCCACCAGCAACCCCCGCTCAGGGTCAGATACGCAGTATTTT
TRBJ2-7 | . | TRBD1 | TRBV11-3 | CASSPPGQGPEQYF | TGTGCCAGCAGTCCACCGGGACAGGGACCCGAGCAGTACTTC
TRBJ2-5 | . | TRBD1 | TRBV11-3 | CASSLGDRGFLETQYF | TGTGCCAGCAGCCTAGGCGACAGGGGGTTTTTAGAGACCCAGTACTTC
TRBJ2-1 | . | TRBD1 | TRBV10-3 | CAISDRDRGNEQFF | TGTGCCATCAGTGATCGGGACAGGGGAAATGAGCAGTTCTTC
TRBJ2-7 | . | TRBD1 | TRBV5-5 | CASSATGGHEQYF | TGTGCCAGCAGCGCAACAGGGGGCCACGAGCAGTACTTC
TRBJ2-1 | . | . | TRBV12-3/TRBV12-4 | CASSLREQFF | TGTGCCAGCAGTCTCAGAGAGCAGTTCTTC
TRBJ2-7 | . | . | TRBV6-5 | CASSYGPVYEQYF | TGTGCCAGCAGTTACGGTCCGGTCTACGAGCAGTACTTC
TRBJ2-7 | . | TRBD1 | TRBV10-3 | CAIKGQGANSYEQYF | TGTGCCATCAAGGGACAGGGGGCCAACTCCTACGAGCAGTACTTC
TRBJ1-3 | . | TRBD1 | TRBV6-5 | CASKGQGSIYF | TGTGCCAGCAAAGGACAGGGGTCCATATATTTT
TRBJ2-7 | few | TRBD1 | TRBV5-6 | CASSLQGAQYF | TGTGCCAGCAGCTTACAGGGGGCGCAGTACTTC
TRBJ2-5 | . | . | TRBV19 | CASSMDDSQETQYF | TGTGCCAGTAGTATGGACGACAGCCAAGAGACCCAGTACTTC
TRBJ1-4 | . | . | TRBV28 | CASSHLQVFETNEKLFF | TGTGCCAGCAGTCATTTGCAGGTTTTTGAAACTAATGAAAAACTGTTTTTT
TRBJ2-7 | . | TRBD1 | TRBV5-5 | CASSLGQGAEEQYF | TGTGCCAGCAGCTTGGGGCAGGGGGCTGAAGAGCAGTACTTC
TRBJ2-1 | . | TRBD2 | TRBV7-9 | CASSPESGRAFRNEQFF | TGTGCCAGCAGCCCCGAAAGCGGGAGGGCCTTTAGGAATGAGCAGTTCTTC
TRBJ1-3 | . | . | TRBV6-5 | CASRPSGGNTIYF | TGTGCCAGCCGTCCATCGGGTGGAAACACCATATATTTT
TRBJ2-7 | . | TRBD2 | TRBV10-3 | CAINSGLAGTEQYF | TGTGCCATCAACTCGGGACTAGCGGGGACCGAGCAGTACTTC
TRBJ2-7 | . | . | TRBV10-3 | CAISRDAGSNEQYF | TGTGCCATCAGTCGAGACGCGGGATCTAACGAGCAGTACTTC
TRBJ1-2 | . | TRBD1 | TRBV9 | CASSPGQTRYGYTF | TGTGCCAGCAGCCCGGGACAGACCCGCTATGGCTACACCTTC
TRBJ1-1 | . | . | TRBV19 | CASSIRGLAEAFF | TGTGCCAGTAGTATAAGGGGGTTGGCTGAAGCTTTCTTT
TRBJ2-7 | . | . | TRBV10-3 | CAISPGTPNYEQYF | TGTGCCATCAGCCCCGGGACTCCAAACTACGAGCAGTACTTC
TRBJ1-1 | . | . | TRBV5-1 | CASIDGMNTEAFF | TGCGCCAGCATCGACGGGATGAACACTGAAGCTTTCTTT
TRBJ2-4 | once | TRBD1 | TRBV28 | CASGTGLKNIQYF | TGTGCCAGCGGGACAGGCCTTAAAAACATTCAGTACTTC
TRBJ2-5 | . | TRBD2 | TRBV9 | CASSGKRGAVETQYF | TGTGCCAGCAGCGGAAAGCGGGGGGCCGTAGAGACCCAGTACTTC
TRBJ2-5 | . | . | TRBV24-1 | CATSDNGGAQETQYF | TGTGCCACCAGTGACAATGGGGGGGCCCAAGAGACCCAGTACTTC
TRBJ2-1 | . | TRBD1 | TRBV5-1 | CASSSQGQGNYNEQFF | TGCGCCAGCAGCTCCCAAGGACAGGGCAACTACAATGAGCAGTTCTTC
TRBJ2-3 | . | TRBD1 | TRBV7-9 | CASSLVTGGTDTQYF | TGTGCCAGCAGCTTAGTTACAGGGGGCACAGATACGCAGTATTTT
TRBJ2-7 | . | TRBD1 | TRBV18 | CASSQGTGVTYEQYF | TGTGCCAGCTCACAAGGGACAGGGGTTACCTACGAGCAGTACTTC
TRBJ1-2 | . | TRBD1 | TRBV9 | CASSVTGRNGYTF | TGTGCCAGCAGCGTGACAGGGCGAAATGGCTACACCTTC
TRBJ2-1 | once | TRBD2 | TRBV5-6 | CASSFQLAGWTYNEQFF | TGTGCCAGCAGCTTCCAACTAGCGGGATGGACCTACAATGAGCAGTTCTTC
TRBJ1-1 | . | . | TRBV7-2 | CASTLGEGLNTEAFF | TGTGCCAGCACCCTGGGGGAGGGGTTGAACACTGAAGCTTTCTTT
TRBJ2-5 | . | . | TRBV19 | CASSVQGGETQYF | TGTGCCAGTAGTGTACAGGGCGGAGAGACCCAGTACTTC
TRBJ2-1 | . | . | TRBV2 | CASSEAGADNEQFF | TGTGCCAGCAGTGAAGCGGGAGCGGACAATGAGCAGTTCTTC
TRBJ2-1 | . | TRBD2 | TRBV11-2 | CASSLSGSSYNEQFF | TGTGCCAGCAGCCTCAGCGGGAGCTCCTACAATGAGCAGTTCTTC
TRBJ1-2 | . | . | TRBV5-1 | CASSLAVEAFNYGYTF | TGCGCCAGCAGCTTGGCCGTCGAGGCTTTCAACTATGGCTACACCTTC
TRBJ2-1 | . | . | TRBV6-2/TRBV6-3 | CASSYSGGMQFF | TGTGCCAGCAGTTACTCTGGGGGGATGCAGTTCTTC
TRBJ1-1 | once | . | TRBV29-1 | CSAAGAQGTEAFF | TGCAGCGCCGCGGGGGCCCAGGGCACTGAAGCTTTCTTT
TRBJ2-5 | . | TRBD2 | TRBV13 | CASSSRLADEQETQYF | TGTGCCAGCAGCTCCAGACTAGCGGACGAACAAGAGACCCAGTACTTC
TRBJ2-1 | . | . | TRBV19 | CASSPQRGLVSEQFF | TGTGCCAGTAGTCCTCAGAGGGGACTTGTCAGTGAGCAGTTCTTC
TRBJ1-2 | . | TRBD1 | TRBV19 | CASRDRDFGGYTF | TGTGCCAGTAGGGACAGGGATTTCGGTGGCTACACCTTC
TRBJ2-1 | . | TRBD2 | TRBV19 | CASSAPTGTSGMRRYNEQFF | TGTGCCAGTAGTGCCCCCACCGGGACTAGCGGGATGCGGAGATACAATGAGCAGTTCTTC
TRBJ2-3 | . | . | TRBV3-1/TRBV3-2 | CASSQDMAGADTQYF | TGTGCCAGCAGCCAAGATATGGCAGGGGCAGATACGCAGTATTTT
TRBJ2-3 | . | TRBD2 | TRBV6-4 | CASGGGSGTTSTDTQYF | TGTGCCAGCGGGGGGGGTAGCGGAACCACTAGCACAGATACGCAGTATTTT
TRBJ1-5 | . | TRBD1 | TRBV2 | CASKVGQANQPQHF | TGTGCCAGCAAGGTTGGACAGGCTAATCAGCCCCAGCATTTT
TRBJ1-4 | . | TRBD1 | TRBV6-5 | CASINTGGGREKLFF | TGTGCCAGCATCAACACAGGGGGCGGGCGGGAAAAACTGTTTTTT